Below are 30 T cell receptor beta chains sequenced from a single sample in a study of control samples from healthy donors and cancer patients. Assay used: immunoSEQ multiplex PCR; TCRdb lists only in-frame clones, some missing. Among fewer than 200,000 clones listed, nearly 90% were seen once. The sequenced sample consisted of blood. These TCRs come from a woman aged 45-59 years in good health.

This rearrangement joins TRBV27 to TRBJ2-5; 8 bases line up with TRBD2. V lost 7 bases and J lost 7; bases outside the gene matches: 14. CDR1 is MNHEY, CDR2 SMNVEV, per germline (reference sequence). The CDR3 sequence is 15 residues long. This chain's CDR3 is CASTYPAGGGGTQYF. Written as DNA, the CDR3 is TGTGCCAGCACCTACCCCGCGGGGGGCGGGGGGACCCAGTACTTC.

This chain joins TRBV19 and TRBJ1-2; D not resolved. The CDR3 length is 11 residues. The V gene's germline CDR1 is LNHDA and CDR2 SQIVND (reference sequence). V gave up 10 bases and J gave up 7 bases, with 13 bases separating them. The CDR3 DNA follows: TGTGCCAATCAACTTGGGCCTGGCTACACCTTC. Residues: CANQLGPGYTF.

This clone has more than one count but fewer than ten. This chain connects TRBV12-2 to TRBJ2-4; TRBD2, as called in the table, went unchecked against the DNA. TRBV12-2 is termed a pseudogene. The CDR3 extends over 21 amino acids. The CDR3 protein is CASRFPIRDASGGLAKNIQYF. In nucleotides, the CDR3 is TGTGCAAGTCGCTTCCCCATAAGGGATGCGTCGGGGGGTTTAGCCAAAAACATTCAGTACTTC.

The chain couples TRBV23-1 to TRBJ1-1; 7 nucleotides match TRBD1. TRBV23-1 is reported as an ORF; its role is uncertain. There are 17 residues in the CDR3. Trimming at V came to 1 base and at J to 4 bases, leaving 12 bases not matched to a gene. The DNA for the CDR3 is TGCGCCAGCAGTCAATGTAAAGGGACAGTTTACTTCACTGAAGCTTTCTTT. Encoded protein: CASSQCKGTVYFTEAFF.

The V call is TRBV19, the J call TRBJ1-5; 8 bases are a match to TRBD1. Losses at the gene ends were 3 bases for V and 9 bases for J; bases not matched to a gene: 13. There are 16 residues in the CDR3. In germline, CDR1 is LNHDA, CDR2 SQIVND (reference sequence). In DNA, the CDR3 is TGTGCCAGTAGTATTGCCCCGGGACAGGTTTCCTGGCCCCAGCATTTT. Translating gives CASSIAPGQVSWPQHF. The whole variable domain, remainder taken from reference TRBV19 and TRBJ1-5, is DGGITQSPKYLFRKEGQNVTLSCEQNLNHDAMYWYRQDPGQGLRLIYYSQIVNDFQKGDIAEGYSVSREKKESFPLTVTSAQKNPTAFYLCASSIAPGQVSWPQHFGDGTRLSIL.

This chain joins TRBV3-1 (or the pseudogene TRBV3-2) and TRBJ1-5; a possible D gene is TRBD1 (5 bases). This CDR3 spans 15 amino acids. Germline-derived CDR1 and CDR2 are LGHDT and YNNKEL (reference sequence). V lost 3 bases, J lost 6 bases, and 15 bases lay in between. This CDR3 is CASSHAAQRGQPQHF. For the CDR3, the DNA is TGTGCCAGCAGCCACGCGGCCCAAAGGGGTCAGCCCCAGCATTTT.

The V and J genes are TRBV6-5 and TRBJ2-1; the D is unclear. V lost 5 bases and J 10 bases, leaving 12 bases between the germline ends. The CDR3 runs 12 residues. Looked up from germline, CDR1 is MNHEY and CDR2 is SVGAGI. CDR3 sequence: CASSQTFAEQFF. The CDR3 DNA reads as TGTGCCAGCAGTCAGACTTTTGCCGAGCAGTTCTTC.

The chain has TRBV2 and TRBJ2-1; D is unresolved. This CDR3 comprises 12 residues. Trimming removed 5 bases from V and 9 bases from J, with 11 bases in between. CDR1 SNHLY and CDR2 FYNNEI come from the germline V gene. CDR3 region: CASSQSRSEQFF. CDR3 bases: TGTGCCAGCAGTCAGAGCCGAAGTGAGCAGTTCTTC.

In its sample, this clone was seen once. The chain combines TRBV9 with TRBJ2-7; D unresolved. The CDR3 sequence is 15 residues long. The ends were cut back, 0 bases at V and 7 bases at J, with 17 bases in the middle. Germline CDR1 and CDR2: SGDLS and YYNGEE. The CDR3 region has the DNA TGTGCCAGCAGCGTAGACCCCGGGCAATCGAGAGAGCAGTACTTC. It specifies CASSVDPGQSREQYF.

The chain uses TRBV7-2 and TRBJ2-6; no clear D gene. Trimming shortened V by 3 bases and J by 1 base, and 1 base separated the two germline ends. The CDR3 extends over 13 amino acids. CDR1 and CDR2 from the germline V gene are SGHTA and FQGNSA. As DNA, the CDR3 is TGTGCCAGCAGCTTTTCTGGGGCCAACGTCCTGACTTTC. This gives the protein CASSFSGANVLTF.

This clone has more than one count but fewer than ten. Its ends do not fully match the called genes, so a read error is possible. This chain connects TRBV2 to TRBJ2-7; 7 bases match TRBD2. This CDR3 has 12 amino acids. From germline, CDR1 is SNHLY and CDR2 FYNNEI. CDR3 bases: TGTGCCAGCAGTCAAGCGGGGAGAGAGCAGTACTTC. It is translated as CASSQAGREQYF.

The chain employs TRBV28 and TRBJ2-5, with 12 bases fitting TRBD1. V gave up 8 bases and J gave up 4 bases; unmatched junction bases: 8. Looked up from germline, CDR1 is MDHEN and CDR2 is SYDVKM. This CDR3 has 15 residues. CDR3: CASRGGGQGAETQYF. The CDR3 DNA is TGTGCCAGCCGAGGCGGGGGACAGGGGGCAGAGACCCAGTACTTC.

This chain uses TRBV9 with TRBJ2-3; D call uncertain. Germline loops: CDR1 SGDLS, CDR2 YYNGEE. The CDR3 has 14 amino acids. V lost 2 bases and J 7 bases, leaving 14 bases between the germline ends. CDR3 DNA sequence: TGTGCCAGCAGCGTTGACTTGAGTGGCAATACGCAGTATTTT. It encodes CASSVDLSGNTQYF. The full variable domain, completed using reference TRBV9 and TRBJ2-3, is DSGVTQTPKHLITATGQRVTLRCSPRSGDLSVYWYQQSLDQGLQFLIQYYNGEERAKGNILERFSAQQFPDLHSELNLSSLELGDSALYFCASSVDLSGNTQYFGPGTRLTVL.

This chain uses TRBV7-9 with TRBJ2-3; 7 bases match TRBD1. This CDR3 region has 15 residues. In germline, CDR1 is SEHNR, CDR2 FQNEAQ (reference sequence). V shed 2 bases, J shed 2 bases, and the junction held 4 bases outside the gene matches. The CDR3: CASSLMTGTTDTQYF. The CDR3 bases are TGTGCCAGCAGCTTAATGACAGGGACCACAGATACGCAGTATTTT.

The genes are TRBV5-1 and TRBJ1-2, with a tentative D call TRBD1 (5 bases). The V gene's germline CDR1 is SGHRS and CDR2 YFSETQ. The CDR3 has 13 residues. Trimming left V 4 bases short and J 7 bases short, with 14 bases between. CDR3 residues: CASSAGGTSGYTF. In nucleotides, the CDR3 is TGCGCCAGCAGCGCGGGAGGGACGAGTGGCTACACCTTC.

The rearrangement joins TRBV7-2 to TRBJ2-3; the D is unclear. Germline V CDR1 and CDR2: SGHTA, FQGNSA. V was shortened by 4 bases and J by 3 bases, with 8 bases between the two germline ends. This CDR3 is 13 amino acids long. CDR3 DNA sequence: TGTGCCAGCAGCTCCACCTGGACAGATACGCAGTATTTT. This translates into CASSSTWTDTQYF.

The chain uses TRBV18 and TRBJ1-2, with 9 bases fitting TRBD1. The CDR3 is 14 amino acids. Per germline, CDR1 KGHSH and CDR2 LQKENI. V lost 4 bases to trimming and J lost 8 bases; unmatched junction nucleotides: 8. CDR3 in amino acids: CASSRVQGAGGYTF. The DNA of the CDR3 is TGTGCCAGCTCACGAGTACAGGGGGCGGGCGGCTACACCTTC.

V usage is TRBV4-1 and J usage is TRBJ2-1, with 11 bases identical to TRBD2. Trimming took 0 bases from V and 6 from J; bases not matched to a gene: 7. The length of the CDR3 is 17 residues. Germline values: CDR1 MGHRA, CDR2 YSYEKL. The CDR3 protein is CASSQDRGSGRGNEQFF. The DNA of the CDR3 is TGCGCCAGCAGCCAAGATCGGGGTAGCGGGAGGGGCAATGAGCAGTTCTTC.

The J gene is TRBJ2-5, the V gene TRBV28; D may be TRBD2 (6 bases). The CDR3 runs to 13 residues. Per germline, CDR1 MDHEN and CDR2 SYDVKM. V lost 3 bases, J lost 8 bases, and 13 bases lay in between. In nucleotides, the CDR3 is TGTGCCAGCAGTTTGGGAGGACCCGGCACCCAGTACTTC. Protein product: CASSLGGPGTQYF.

The chain is built from TRBV3-1 (or the pseudogene TRBV3-2) and TRBJ2-7, with D possibly matching TRBD1 (6 bases). The V end was cut by 4 bases, the J end by 7 bases, with 17 bases between. Germline V gives CDR1 LGHDT, CDR2 YNNKEL (reference sequence). This CDR3 has 14 residues. The DNA for the CDR3 is TGTGCCAGCAGCCCACCCACGGTTCAGGGGGAGCAGTACTTC. It yields the protein CASSPPTVQGEQYF.

The chain links TRBV19 to TRBJ1-5; the D is unclear. Germline V gene lookup returns CDR1 LNHDA and CDR2 SQIVND (reference sequence). With 7 bases removed from V and 1 base from J, the gap between germline ends came to 17 bases. The CDR3 length is 16 residues. CDR3: CASKYDGLQSNQPQHF. The DNA of the CDR3 is TGTGCCAGTAAGTATGATGGTCTCCAGAGCAATCAGCCCCAGCATTTT.

V gene TRBV7-2 combines with J gene TRBJ2-7; 12 bases are a match to TRBD2. This CDR3 has 16 amino acids. Germline CDR1 and CDR2: SGHTA and FQGNSA. The V gene end was trimmed by 1 base and the J gene end by 4 bases; junction bases not matched to a gene: 5. CDR3 bases: TGTGCCAGCAGCTTAGGACTAGCGGGAGTAGGTTACGAGCAGTACTTC. It encodes CASSLGLAGVGYEQYF.

The chain employs TRBV19 and TRBJ2-1; D gene ambiguous. The V gene lost 3 bases and the J gene lost 0 bases, with 9 bases spanning the gap. Per germline, CDR1 LNHDA and CDR2 SQIVND (reference sequence). The CDR3 totals 15 residues. The CDR3 coding sequence is TGTGCCAGTAGTATTCGGTCCCTCTCCTACAATGAGCAGTTCTTC. Its translation: CASSIRSLSYNEQFF.

In the case of this clone: Other DNA variants within this sample encode the same CDR3. The J gene is TRBJ1-2, the V gene TRBV7-9; weak D call: TRBD1 (6 bases). This CDR3 spans 13 amino acids. Germline V gene sequence: CDR1 SEHNR, CDR2 FQNEAQ (reference sequence). The V and J ends lost 6 bases and 2 bases respectively, with 10 bases between them. CDR3 in amino acids: CASSRQVNYGYTF. CDR3 bases: TGTGCCAGCAGTCGACAGGTCAACTATGGCTACACCTTC. Combining the CDR3 with reference TRBV7-9 and TRBJ1-2 gives the whole variable domain DTGVSQNPRHKITKRGQNVTFRCDPISEHNRLYWYRQTLGQGPEFLTYFQNEAQLEKSRLLSDRFSAERPKGSFSTLEIQRTEQGDSAMYLCASSRQVNYGYTFGSGTRLTVV.

J is TRBJ2-5 and V is TRBV29-1; 7 bases fit TRBD1. V lost 0 bases, J lost 5 bases, and 3 bases stayed unmatched. Germline V gives CDR1 SQVTM, CDR2 ANQGSEA. This CDR3 is 13 amino acids long. In DNA, the CDR3 is TGCAGCGTTGAAGAGGCCAGGGGGGAGACCCAGTACTTC. This translates into CSVEEARGETQYF.

This chain joins TRBV5-8 and TRBJ2-5; D is uncertain. This CDR3 is built from 12 residues. The V and J ends lost 0 bases and 9 bases respectively, with 9 bases between them. Germline lookup yields CDR1 SGHTS and CDR2 YDEGEE. The CDR3 region has the DNA TGTGCCAGCAGCTTGGCCCCCAAGGCCCAGTACTTC. Protein product: CASSLAPKAQYF.

The chain carries TRBV7-6 and TRBJ2-3, with D perhaps being TRBD1 or TRBD2 (6 bases each). CDR1 and CDR2 (germline): SGHVS, FNYEAQ. V lost 1 base to trimming and J lost 5 bases, with 16 bases between them. This CDR3 comprises 16 residues. The DNA for the CDR3 is TGTGCCAGCAGCTTAGTAAATGGGGGGCGGGGAGATACGCAGTATTTT. Translated, it gives CASSLVNGGRGDTQYF.

The rearrangement uses TRBV7-8 and TRBJ1-1; D possibly corresponds to TRBD1 (6 bases). CDR1 SGHVS and CDR2 FQNEAQ come from the germline V gene. The V gene lost 6 bases and the J gene lost 0 bases, with 11 bases spanning the gap. The CDR3 extends over 14 amino acids. The CDR3 is CASREGQMNTEAFF. In nucleotides, the CDR3 is TGTGCCAGCAGGGAAGGACAGATGAACACTGAAGCTTTCTTT.

This clone turned up a few times. J is TRBJ2-2 and V is TRBV7-8, with a possible D match to TRBD2 (5 bases). This CDR3 region has 16 residues. V was clipped by 5 bases and J by 4 bases, with 17 bases between them. Looked up from germline, CDR1 is SGHVS and CDR2 is FQNEAQ. CDR3 sequence (DNA): TGTGCCAGCAGCCCCCGTGTAGGAGGAGCCACCGGGGAGCTGTTTTTT. It yields the protein CASSPRVGGATGELFF.

V and J are TRBV28 and TRBJ1-6, with 7 positions matching TRBD1. J gave up 15 bases and V 6 bases, and 14 bases lay outside the gene matches. This CDR3 comprises 14 residues. CDR1 and CDR2 (germline): MDHEN, SYDVKM. CDR3 nucleotide sequence: TGTGCCAGCAGCCCCGCCGGGACAGTTTATCTCCTCCACTTT. It encodes CASSPAGTVYLLHF.